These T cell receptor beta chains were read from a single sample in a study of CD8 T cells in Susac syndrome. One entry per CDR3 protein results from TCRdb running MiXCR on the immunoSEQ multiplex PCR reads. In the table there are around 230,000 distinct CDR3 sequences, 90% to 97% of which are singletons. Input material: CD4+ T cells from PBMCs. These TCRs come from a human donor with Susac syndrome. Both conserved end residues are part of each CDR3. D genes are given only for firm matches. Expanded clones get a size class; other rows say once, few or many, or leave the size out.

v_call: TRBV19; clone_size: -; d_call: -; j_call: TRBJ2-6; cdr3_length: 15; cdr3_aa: CASKRQQFGANVLTF; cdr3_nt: TGTGCCAGTAAACGCCAGCAATTCGGGGCCAACGTCCTGACTTTC
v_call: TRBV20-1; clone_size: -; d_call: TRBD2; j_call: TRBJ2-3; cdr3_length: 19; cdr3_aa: CSAGGVGLAGGGATDTQYF; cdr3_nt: TGCAGTGCTGGGGGTGTGGGACTAGCGGGAGGAGGGGCCACAGATACGCAGTATTTT
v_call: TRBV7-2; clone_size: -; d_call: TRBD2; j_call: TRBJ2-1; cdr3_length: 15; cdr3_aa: CASSVSGTGYNEQFF; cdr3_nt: TGTGCCAGCAGCGTTAGCGGGACCGGTTACAATGAGCAGTTCTTC
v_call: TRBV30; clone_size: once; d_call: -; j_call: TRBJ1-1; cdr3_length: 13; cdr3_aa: CAWNRDWDTEAFF; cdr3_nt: TGTGCCTGGAACAGGGACTGGGACACTGAAGCTTTCTTT
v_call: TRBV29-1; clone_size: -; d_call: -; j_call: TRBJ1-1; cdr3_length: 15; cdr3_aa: CSALRIGKRDTEAFF; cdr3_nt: TGCAGCGCGTTGCGTATTGGGAAAAGGGACACTGAAGCTTTCTTT
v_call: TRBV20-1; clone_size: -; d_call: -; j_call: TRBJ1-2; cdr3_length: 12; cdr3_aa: CSARNRNYGYTF; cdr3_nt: TGCAGTGCTAGAAACAGAAACTATGGCTACACCTTC
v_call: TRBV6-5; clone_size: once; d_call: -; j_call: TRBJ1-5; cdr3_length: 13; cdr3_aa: CAISRGGNQPQHF; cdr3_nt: TGTGCCATTTCGCGGGGGGGCAATCAGCCCCAGCATTTT
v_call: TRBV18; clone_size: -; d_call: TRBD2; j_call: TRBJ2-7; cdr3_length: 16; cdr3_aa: CASSPRPSGVTYEQYF; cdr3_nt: TGTGCCAGCTCACCACGCCCTAGCGGGGTAACCTACGAGCAGTACTTC
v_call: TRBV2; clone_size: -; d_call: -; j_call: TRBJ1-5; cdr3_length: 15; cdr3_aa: CASSESRVYNQPQHF; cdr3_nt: TGTGCCAGCAGTGAAAGCAGGGTTTACAATCAGCCCCAGCATTTT
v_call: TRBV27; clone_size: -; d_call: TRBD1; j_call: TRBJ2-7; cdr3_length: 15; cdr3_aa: CASRRPDRVPSEQYF; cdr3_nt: TGTGCCAGCAGGCGCCCCGACAGGGTTCCCTCCGAGCAGTACTTC
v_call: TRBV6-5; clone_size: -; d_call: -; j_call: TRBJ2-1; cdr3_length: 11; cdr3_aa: CASSYNNEQFF; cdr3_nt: TGTGCCAGCAGTTATAACAATGAGCAGTTCTTC
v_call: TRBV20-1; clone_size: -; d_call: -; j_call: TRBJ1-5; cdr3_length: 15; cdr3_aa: CSASEGRAGSQPQHF; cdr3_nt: TGCAGTGCTAGTGAGGGCAGGGCCGGTAGCCAGCCCCAGCATTTT
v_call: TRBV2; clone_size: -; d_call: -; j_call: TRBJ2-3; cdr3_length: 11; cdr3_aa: CASWRTVPEYF; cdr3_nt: TGTGCCAGCTGGCGGACGGTCCCCGAGTATTTT